Presented here are 17 T cell receptor beta chains from one specimen sequenced in a study of monozygotic twins with inflammatory bowel disease (dated by TCRdb to about 2019). The receptor library was made with 5' RACE. The reads were generated on an Illumina HiSeq 2500. Following reprocessing of the reads by TCRdb, the data hold one row per CDR3 protein sequence and no DNA is available. The sample table includes approximately 380,000 distinct CDR3 sequences. Jointly, the top ten make up 2.6% of the sample. The sample comprised blood. The origin of the receptors is a human donor with ulcerative colitis or Crohn's disease, or a healthy co-twin of an affected twin (not recorded which).

The rearrangement links TRBV6-6 to TRBJ2-2. The CDR3 totals 13 residues. Germline CDR1 MNHNY, CDR2 SVGAGI (reference sequence). CDR3 loop: CASSADKSGELFF.

V gene TRBV12-3 or TRBV12-4 combines with J gene TRBJ2-5; TCRdb calls TRBD1, which cannot be checked without DNA. The CDR3 consists of 14 residues. The CDR3 here is CASSRGGSQETQYF.

The CDR3 sequence is CASSHAPSAGQNTQYF. The rearrangement links TRBV12-3 or TRBV12-4 to TRBJ2-3; TCRdb lists TRBD1, though no DNA is available to test this call. This CDR3 region has 16 residues.

The chain couples TRBV11-2 to TRBJ2-1; TCRdb calls TRBD1, which cannot be checked without DNA. Germline V lookup: CDR1 SGHAT, CDR2 FQNNGV. CDR3 length: 15 residues. The CDR3 loop is CASSFGGGLYNEQFF.

The rearrangement uses TRBV10-3 and TRBJ2-5; TCRdb selects TRBD1, and the lack of DNA leaves this call unchecked. The germline gives CDR1 ENHRY, CDR2 SYGVKD. This CDR3 is 15 amino acids long. CDR3: CAISDGNQGGETQYF.

This rearrangement joins TRBV5-1 to TRBJ1-1. CDR1 is SGHRS, CDR2 YFSETQ, per germline. The CDR3 runs to 13 residues. The CDR3 is CASSPGRSTEAFF. Filled out from reference TRBV5-1 and TRBJ1-1, the complete variable domain reads KAGVTQTPRYLIKTRGQQVTLSCSPISGHRSVSWYQQTPGQGLQFLFEYFSETQRNKGNFPGRFSGRQFSNSRSEMNVSTLELGDSALYLCASSPGRSTEAFFGQGTRLTVV.

The V and J genes are TRBV24-1 and TRBJ1-2. The germline CDR1 and CDR2 sequences are KGHDR and SFDVKD. This CDR3 is built from 14 residues. This CDR3 reads CATSDQTVNYGYTF.

The CDR3 is CASSFQGVRVSGANVLTF. The chain is built from TRBV28 and TRBJ2-6. The germline gives CDR1 MDHEN, CDR2 SYDVKM. The CDR3 is 18 residues long. The full variable domain, rest sourced from reference TRBV28 and TRBJ2-6, is DVKVTQSSRYLVKRTGEKVFLECVQDMDHENMFWYRQDPGLGLRLIYFSYDVKMKEKGDIPEGYSVSREKKERFSLILESASTNQTSMYLCASSFQGVRVSGANVLTFGAGSRLTVL.

The rearrangement joins TRBV5-1 to TRBJ2-5. The CDR3 is 15 amino acids. Per the germline V gene, CDR1 is SGHRS and CDR2 is YFSETQ. The CDR3 loop reads CASSEKTGYQETQYF.

The CDR3 loop reads CASSQARGNYGYTF. The gene calls are TRBV4-1 and TRBJ1-2; with no DNA, the TCRdb D assignment of TRBD1 cannot be verified. Germline V gene lookup returns CDR1 MGHRA and CDR2 YSYEKL. CDR3 length: 14 residues.

The chain carries TRBV2 and TRBJ2-7. The CDR3 consists of 13 residues. Germline V gene lookup returns CDR1 SNHLY and CDR2 FYNNEI. The CDR3 spells CASSEGFSYEQYF.

The chain joins TRBV10-3 to TRBJ2-7; TCRdb picks TRBD1, but there is no DNA to check that call. CDR3 length: 12 amino acids. Germline values: CDR1 ENHRY, CDR2 SYGVKD. Here the CDR3 reads CAISEGTHEQYF.

The chain joins TRBV7-2 to TRBJ1-5. Germline CDR1 reads SGHTA; CDR2 reads FQGNSA. The CDR3 consists of 17 residues. CDR3 in amino acids: CASSLAARGLSNQPQHF.

This chain links TRBV7-2 with TRBJ2-3; no DNA is available, so the TRBD1 call from TCRdb remains unchecked. Germline V gives CDR1 SGHTA, CDR2 FQGNSA. The CDR3 has 15 residues. The CDR3 loop reads CASSLSPGQGNTQYF.

The chain links TRBV19 to TRBJ2-1; TCRdb names TRBD1, which stays unverified in the absence of DNA. CDR1 LNHDA and CDR2 SQIVND come from the germline V gene (reference sequence). The CDR3 contains 14 residues. The CDR3 here is CASSWTGGHNEQFF.

The chain carries TRBV15 and TRBJ1-4; there is no DNA to check the TCRdb D call of TRBD1. Germline values: CDR1 LNHNV, CDR2 YYDKDF (reference sequence). CDR3 length equals 13 residues. This CDR3 reads CATSPRSLEKLFF. The entire variable domain, with the rest obtained from reference TRBV15 and TRBJ1-4, is as follows: DAMVIQNPRYQVTQFGKPVTLSCSQTLNHNVMYWYQQKSSQAPKLLFHYYDKDFNNEADTPDNFQSRRPNTSFCFLDIRSPGLGDTAMYLCATSPRSLEKLFFGSGTQLSVL.

The CDR3 is CASSLAGAGTDTQYF. This sequence joins TRBV7-3 and TRBJ2-3; TCRdb's D gene call, TRBD1, goes unchecked for lack of DNA. The CDR3 runs 15 residues. Looked up from germline, CDR1 is SGHTA and CDR2 is FQGTGA.